The subject of this entry is one T cell receptor beta chain. In assigning cohorts, the study relied on participant-reported clinical history. The source of the sample is a study of blood T cell repertoires in COVID-19. Data came from immunoSEQ multiplex PCR; TCRdb stores just in-frame clones and leaves some out. The sample lists some 190,000 clones, about 88% seen once, with around 2% in the top ten. The germline V gene encodes CDR1 KGHSH and CDR2 LQKENI. The CDR3 loop spans 17 amino acids. The V and J ends lost 3 bases and 2 bases respectively, with 16 bases between them. The chain has TRBV18 and TRBJ2-2; D not certain. The receptor's source is a woman aged 40 to 50 with acute COVID-19. The sequenced sample consisted of PBMCs or T cells enriched from blood (not recorded which). The DNA of the CDR3 is TGTGCCAGCTCACCGCTGGCCGTCCCCTCTAACACCGGGGAGCTGTTTTTT. Amino acid sequence: CASSPLAVPSNTGELFF.